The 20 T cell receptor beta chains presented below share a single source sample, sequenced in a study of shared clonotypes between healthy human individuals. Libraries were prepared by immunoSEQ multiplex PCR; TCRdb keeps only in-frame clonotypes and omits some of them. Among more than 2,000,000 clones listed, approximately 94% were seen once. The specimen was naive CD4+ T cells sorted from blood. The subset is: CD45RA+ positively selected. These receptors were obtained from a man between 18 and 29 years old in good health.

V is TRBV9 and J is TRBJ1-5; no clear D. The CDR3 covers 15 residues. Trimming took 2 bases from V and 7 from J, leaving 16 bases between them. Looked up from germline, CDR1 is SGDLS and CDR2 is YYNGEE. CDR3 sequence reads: CASSVSQPGRQPQHF. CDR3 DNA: TGTGCCAGCAGCGTTTCACAGCCGGGAAGACAGCCCCAGCATTTT.

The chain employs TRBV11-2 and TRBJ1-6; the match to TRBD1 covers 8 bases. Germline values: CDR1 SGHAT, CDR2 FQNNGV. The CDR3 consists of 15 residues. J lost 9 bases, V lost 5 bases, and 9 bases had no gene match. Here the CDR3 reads CASSPDRVKTSPLHF. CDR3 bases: TGTGCCAGCAGCCCGGACAGGGTCAAAACTTCACCCCTCCACTTT.

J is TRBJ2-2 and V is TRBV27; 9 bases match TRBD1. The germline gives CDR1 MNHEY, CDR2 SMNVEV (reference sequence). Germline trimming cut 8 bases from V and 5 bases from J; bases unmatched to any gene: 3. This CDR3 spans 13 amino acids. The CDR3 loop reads CASGTGRTGELFF. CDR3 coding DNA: TGTGCCAGCGGGACAGGGAGAACCGGGGAGCTGTTTTTT.

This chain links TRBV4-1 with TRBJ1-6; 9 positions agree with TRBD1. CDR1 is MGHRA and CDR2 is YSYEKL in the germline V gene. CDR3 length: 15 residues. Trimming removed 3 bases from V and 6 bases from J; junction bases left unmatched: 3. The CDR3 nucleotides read TGCGCCAGCAGCCAGGGGACAGGGCGTAATTCACCCCTCCACTTT. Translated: CASSQGTGRNSPLHF.

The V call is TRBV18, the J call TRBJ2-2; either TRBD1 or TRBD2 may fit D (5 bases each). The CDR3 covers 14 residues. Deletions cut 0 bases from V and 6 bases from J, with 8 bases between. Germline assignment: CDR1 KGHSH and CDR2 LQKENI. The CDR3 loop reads CASSPPGVPGELFF. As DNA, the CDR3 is TGTGCCAGCTCACCACCGGGGGTTCCCGGGGAGCTGTTTTTT.

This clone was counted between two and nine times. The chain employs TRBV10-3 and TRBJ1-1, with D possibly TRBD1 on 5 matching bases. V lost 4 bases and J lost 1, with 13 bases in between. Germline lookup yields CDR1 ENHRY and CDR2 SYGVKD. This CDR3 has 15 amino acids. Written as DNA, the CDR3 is TGTGCCATCAGTGGGATGGGGGTGCCGAACACTGAAGCTTTCTTT. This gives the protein CAISGMGVPNTEAFF.

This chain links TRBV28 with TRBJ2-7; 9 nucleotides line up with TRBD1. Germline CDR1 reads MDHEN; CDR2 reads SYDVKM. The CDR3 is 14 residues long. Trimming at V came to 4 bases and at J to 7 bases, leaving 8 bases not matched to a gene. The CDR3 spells CASSSRDREWEQYF. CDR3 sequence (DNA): TGTGCCAGCAGTTCTCGGGACAGGGAGTGGGAGCAGTACTTC.

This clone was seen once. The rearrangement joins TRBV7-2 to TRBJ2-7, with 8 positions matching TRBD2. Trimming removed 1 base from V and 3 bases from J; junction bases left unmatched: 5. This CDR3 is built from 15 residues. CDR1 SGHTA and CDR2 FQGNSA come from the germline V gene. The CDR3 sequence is CASSLVGRGGYEQYF. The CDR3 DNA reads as TGTGCCAGCAGCTTAGTTGGCCGGGGGGGCTACGAGCAGTACTTC.

The CDR3 region has the DNA TGTGCCAGATCACCCGGATTCACAGATACGCAGTATTTT. This sequence encodes CARSPGFTDTQYF. The rearrangement links TRBV2 to TRBJ2-3; unclear D gene. V gave up 9 bases and J gave up 2 bases, with 12 bases separating them. CDR3 length: 13 residues. The germline V gene encodes CDR1 SNHLY and CDR2 FYNNEI.

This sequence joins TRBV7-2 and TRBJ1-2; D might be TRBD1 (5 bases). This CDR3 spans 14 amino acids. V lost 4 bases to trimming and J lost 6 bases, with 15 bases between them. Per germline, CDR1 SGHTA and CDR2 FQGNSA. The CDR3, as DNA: TGTGCCAGCAGCTCGCTGGGGGGGTGGGATGGCTACACCTTC. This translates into CASSSLGGWDGYTF.

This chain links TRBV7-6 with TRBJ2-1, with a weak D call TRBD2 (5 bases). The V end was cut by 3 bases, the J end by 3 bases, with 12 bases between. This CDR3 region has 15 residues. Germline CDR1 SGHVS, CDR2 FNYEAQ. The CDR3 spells CASSLLYGIYNEQFF. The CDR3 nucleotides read TGTGCCAGCAGCTTGTTATACGGGATCTACAATGAGCAGTTCTTC.

Written as DNA, the CDR3 is TGTGCCACCAGCAGAGATTTGGCGTCGGCGCCCGGGGAGCTGTTTTTT. Translation: CATSRDLASAPGELFF. This chain uses TRBV15 with TRBJ2-2; D unclear. V was cut by 0 bases and J by 6 bases, with 14 bases left in between. The CDR3 totals 16 residues. The germline V gene has CDR1 LNHNV and CDR2 YYDKDF (reference sequence).

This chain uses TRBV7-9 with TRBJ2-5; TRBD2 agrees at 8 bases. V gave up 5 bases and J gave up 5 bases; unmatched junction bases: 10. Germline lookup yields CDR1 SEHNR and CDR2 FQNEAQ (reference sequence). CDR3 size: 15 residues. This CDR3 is CASSPDGTRGETQYF. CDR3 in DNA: TGTGCCAGCAGCCCTGACGGGACTAGAGGGGAGACCCAGTACTTC.

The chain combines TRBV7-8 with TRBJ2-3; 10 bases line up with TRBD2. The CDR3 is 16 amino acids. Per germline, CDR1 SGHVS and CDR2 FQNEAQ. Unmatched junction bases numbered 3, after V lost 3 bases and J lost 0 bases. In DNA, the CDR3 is TGTGCCAGCAGCTTGAGGACTAGCGGTAGCACAGATACGCAGTATTTT. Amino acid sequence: CASSLRTSGSTDTQYF.

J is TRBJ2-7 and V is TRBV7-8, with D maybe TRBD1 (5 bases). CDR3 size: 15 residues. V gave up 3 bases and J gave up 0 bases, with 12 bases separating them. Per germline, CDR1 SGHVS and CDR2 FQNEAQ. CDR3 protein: CASSFRQGGSYEQYF. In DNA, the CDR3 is TGTGCCAGCAGCTTTAGGCAGGGTGGCTCCTACGAGCAGTACTTC.

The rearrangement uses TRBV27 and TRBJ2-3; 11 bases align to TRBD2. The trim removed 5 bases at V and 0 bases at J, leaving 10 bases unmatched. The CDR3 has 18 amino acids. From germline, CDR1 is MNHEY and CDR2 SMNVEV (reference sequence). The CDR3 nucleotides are TGTGCCAGCAGTCCCCGGACTAGCGGGCGCCCTAGCACAGATACGCAGTATTTT. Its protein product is CASSPRTSGRPSTDTQYF.

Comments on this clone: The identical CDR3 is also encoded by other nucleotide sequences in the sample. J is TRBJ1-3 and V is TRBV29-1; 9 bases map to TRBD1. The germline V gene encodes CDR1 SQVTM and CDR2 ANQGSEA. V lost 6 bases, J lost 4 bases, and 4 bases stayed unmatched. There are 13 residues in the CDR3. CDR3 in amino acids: CSVETGGGNTIYF. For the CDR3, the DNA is TGCAGCGTCGAAACAGGGGGCGGAAACACCATATATTTT.

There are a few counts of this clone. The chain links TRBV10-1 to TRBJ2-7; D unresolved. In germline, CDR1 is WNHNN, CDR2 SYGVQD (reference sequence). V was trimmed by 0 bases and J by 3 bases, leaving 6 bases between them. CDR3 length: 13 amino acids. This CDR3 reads CASSESANYEQYF. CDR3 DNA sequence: TGCGCCAGCAGTGAGTCGGCTAACTACGAGCAGTACTTC.

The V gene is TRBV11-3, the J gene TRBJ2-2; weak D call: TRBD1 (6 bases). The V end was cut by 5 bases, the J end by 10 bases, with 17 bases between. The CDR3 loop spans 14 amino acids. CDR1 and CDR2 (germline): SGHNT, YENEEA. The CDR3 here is CASSLGRGSKELFF. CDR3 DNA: TGTGCCAGCAGCCTGGGCAGGGGTTCGAAGGAGCTGTTTTTT.

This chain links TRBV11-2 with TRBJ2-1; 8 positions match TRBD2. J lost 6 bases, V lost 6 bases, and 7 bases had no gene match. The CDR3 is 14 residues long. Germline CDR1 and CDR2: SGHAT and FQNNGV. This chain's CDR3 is CASSSLAGSNEQFF. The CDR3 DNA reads TGTGCCAGCAGTAGTCTAGCGGGTTCCAATGAGCAGTTCTTC. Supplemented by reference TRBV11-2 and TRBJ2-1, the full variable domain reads EAGVAQSPRYKIIEKRQSVAFWCNPISGHATLYWYQQILGQGPKLLIQFQNNGVVDDSQLPKDRFSAERLKGVDSTLKIQPAKLEDSAVYLCASSSLAGSNEQFFGPGTRLTVL.